These T cell receptor beta chains were read from a single sample in a study of blood T cell repertoires in COVID-19. Libraries were prepared by immunoSEQ multiplex PCR; TCRdb keeps only in-frame clonotypes and omits some of them. The data contain approximately 200,000 clones, approximately 90% of them singletons. The material sequenced was PBMCs or T cells enriched from blood (not recorded which). The receptors shown here come from a man younger than 40 who had recovered from COVID-19. The CDR3 runs from the conserved cysteine through the conserved F or W. A D gene is named only where the DNA matches it firmly. Size is stated for part of the rows, as once, few or many counts, or as a class when the clone is expanded.

d_call,clone_size,cdr3_length,j_call,v_call,cdr3_aa,cdr3_nt
NA,NA,15,TRBJ1-6,TRBV7-3,CASSQTGSGNSPLHF,TGTGCCAGCAGCCAAACAGGGAGTGGGAATTCACCCCTCCACTTT
TRBD1,NA,13,TRBJ1-2,TRBV19,CASRGQGDRGYTF,TGTGCCAGTAGAGGGCAGGGGGATAGGGGCTACACCTTC
NA,NA,13,TRBJ2-7,TRBV7-3,CASSLSGGYEQYF,TGTGCCAGCAGCCTTTCCGGGGGCTACGAGCAGTACTTC
NA,NA,14,TRBJ2-1,TRBV23-1,CAAPRRISYNEQFF,TGCGCCGCGCCGAGGAGGATCTCCTACAATGAGCAGTTCTTC
NA,NA,16,TRBJ1-1,TRBV6-5,CASSYSSMAGDTEAFF,TGTGCCAGCAGTTACTCGAGTATGGCAGGGGACACTGAAGCTTTCTTT
NA,NA,15,TRBJ2-3,TRBV15,CATSRGTASTDTQYF,TGTGCCACCAGCAGAGGGACAGCTAGCACAGATACGCAGTATTTT
TRBD1,NA,17,TRBJ1-1,TRBV11-2,CASSKALQGRSGTEAFF,TGTGCCAGCAGCAAAGCTCTACAGGGGAGAAGCGGGACTGAAGCTTTCTTT
NA,NA,11,TRBJ2-3,TRBV27,CASSSRDTQYF,TGTGCCAGCAGTTCCCGAGATACGCAGTATTTT
NA,NA,18,TRBJ1-1,TRBV23-1,CASSHPKQALTMNTEAFF,TGCGCCAGCAGTCACCCGAAACAGGCTTTAACTATGAACACTGAAGCTTTCTTT
NA,NA,15,TRBJ1-6,TRBV6-1,CASSELGPERSPLHF,TGTGCCAGCAGTGAATTGGGGCCTGAACGTTCACCCCTCCACTTT
NA,NA,11,TRBJ1-2,TRBV21-1,CASNRGSGYTF,TGTGCCAGCAATAGGGGGAGCGGCTACACCTTC
NA,NA,16,TRBJ1-4,TRBV27,CASSFGALGPNEKLFF,TGTGCCAGCAGTTTTGGGGCGCTTGGTCCTAATGAAAAACTGTTTTTT
NA,few,13,TRBJ1-1,TRBV29-1,CSVAHILNTEAFF,TGCAGCGTTGCCCACATATTGAACACTGAAGCTTTCTTT
TRBD2,NA,15,TRBJ2-7,TRBV7-2,CASSLVASGDYEQYF,TGTGCCAGCAGCTTAGTGGCTAGCGGAGACTACGAGCAGTACTTC
NA,NA,14,TRBJ2-6,TRBV19,CASSYGAGANVLTF,TGTGCCAGTAGTTACGGGGCTGGGGCCAACGTCCTGACTTTC
NA,NA,13,TRBJ2-3,TRBV5-4,CASSFSVADTQYF,TGTGCCAGCAGCTTCTCGGTCGCAGATACGCAGTATTTT
TRBD1,NA,16,TRBJ1-2,TRBV5-4,CASSPQSSTGGPGYTF,TGTGCCAGCAGCCCCCAGTCTTCTACAGGGGGCCCTGGCTACACCTTC
NA,NA,17,TRBJ1-3,TRBV19,CASSPGSAVNSGNTIYF,TGTGCCAGTAGTCCGGGGAGCGCGGTCAACTCTGGAAACACCATATATTTT
TRBD2,once,15,TRBJ2-7,TRBV28,CASSSIAGLTYEQYF,TGTGCCAGCAGTTCGATAGCGGGCTTAACCTACGAGCAGTACTTC
TRBD1,NA,11,TRBJ1-1,TRBV5-1,CASRDRFEAFF,TGCGCCAGCAGGGACAGGTTTGAAGCTTTCTTT
NA,NA,17,TRBJ1-5,TRBV7-8,CASSLAYRPDSNQPQHF,TGTGCCAGCAGCTTAGCTTACAGGCCAGATAGCAATCAGCCCCAGCATTTT
NA,once,14,TRBJ2-1,TRBV5-8,CASSGLGPYNEQFF,TGTGCCAGCAGCGGGCTCGGCCCCTACAATGAGCAGTTCTTC
TRBD1,NA,14,TRBJ1-1,TRBV2,CASSPGQENTEAFF,TGTGCCAGCAGTCCCGGACAGGAGAACACTGAAGCTTTCTTT
TRBD2,NA,16,TRBJ2-3,TRBV11-2,CASSLVGLAGGNTQYF,TGTGCCAGCAGCTTAGTTGGACTAGCGGGGGGGAATACGCAGTATTTT
NA,NA,14,TRBJ2-5,TRBV6-5,CASSSGAEGGTQYF,TGTGCCAGCAGCTCGGGAGCCGAGGGAGGGACCCAGTACTTC
TRBD1,NA,19,TRBJ1-2,TRBV14,CASSQGFGTGTGYHYGYTF,TGTGCCAGCAGCCAAGGTTTCGGAACCGGGACAGGTTACCACTATGGCTACACCTTC
NA,NA,15,TRBJ1-3,TRBV28,CASSSLRFSGNTIYF,TGTGCCAGCAGTTCCCTCAGATTCTCTGGAAACACCATATATTTT
TRBD2,NA,16,TRBJ2-1,TRBV11-3,CASSSRTSGIYNEQFF,TGTGCCAGCAGCTCACGGACTAGCGGGATCTACAATGAGCAGTTCTTC
TRBD1,NA,14,TRBJ1-2,TRBV6-5,CASRGTGRGMGYTF,TGTGCCAGCAGAGGGACAGGGAGGGGGATGGGCTACACCTTC
NA,NA,13,TRBJ1-2,TRBV28,CASSLGGTYGYTF,TGTGCCAGCAGTTTGGGAGGGACCTATGGCTACACCTTC
TRBD1,NA,15,TRBJ2-3,TRBV15,CATSRGQGATDTQYF,TGTGCCACCAGCAGAGGACAGGGGGCTACAGATACGCAGTATTTT
TRBD1,NA,15,TRBJ2-7,TRBV4-2,CASSQDRGQVREQYF,TGTGCCAGCAGCCAAGATAGAGGACAGGTACGCGAGCAGTACTTC
NA,NA,11,TRBJ2-7,TRBV21-1,CASSRGPVEYF,TGTGCCAGCAGCAGGGGCCCAGTTGAGTACTTC
NA,NA,15,TRBJ2-1,TRBV7-2,CASSLMTGAYNEQFF,TGTGCCAGCAGCTTAATGACAGGAGCCTACAATGAGCAGTTCTTC
NA,NA,14,TRBJ2-5,TRBV7-2,CASSLFSGEETQYF,TGTGCCAGCAGCTTATTTAGCGGAGAAGAGACCCAGTACTTC
TRBD1,NA,12,TRBJ1-2,TRBV30,CAWVKTGQGYTF,TGTGCCTGGGTCAAGACAGGGCAAGGCTACACCTTC
TRBD2,NA,15,TRBJ2-7,TRBV6-5,CASSYSTSGHYEQYF,TGTGCCAGCAGTTACTCTACTAGCGGGCACTACGAGCAGTACTTC
NA,NA,14,TRBJ1-6,TRBV30,CAWKFGQSNSPLHF,TGTGCCTGGAAATTCGGACAGAGTAATTCACCCCTCCACTTT
TRBD1,NA,18,TRBJ1-2,TRBV19,CASTLLGRFDRASDGYTF,TGTGCCAGTACCCTATTGGGAAGATTCGACAGGGCGAGTGATGGCTACACCTTC
NA,NA,14,TRBJ1-5,TRBV5-6,CASSRAGIDQPQHF,TGTGCCAGCAGCCGAGCAGGGATAGATCAGCCCCAGCATTTT
NA,NA,11,TRBJ2-1,TRBV28,CASRGEGGQFF,TGTGCCAGCAGAGGGGAGGGGGGGCAGTTCTTC
TRBD2,NA,16,TRBJ2-5,TRBV7-7,CASSLKLAGAAETQYF,TGTGCTAGCAGCTTGAAACTAGCGGGGGCTGCAGAGACCCAGTACTTC
NA,NA,14,TRBJ1-2,TRBV19,CAGEGGPYVYGYTF,TGTGCCGGCGAGGGGGGGCCCTACGTCTATGGCTACACCTTC
NA,NA,14,TRBJ1-1,TRBV20-1,CSASKGNGNTEAFF,TGCAGTGCTAGTAAGGGGAATGGGAACACTGAAGCTTTCTTT
TRBD2,few,17,TRBJ2-7,TRBV27,CASSFPLTSGALYEQYF,TGTGCCAGCAGCTTCCCTCTCACTAGCGGGGCCCTCTACGAGCAGTACTTC
TRBD1,NA,16,TRBJ1-5,TRBV4-1,CASSQPGTGKVQPQHF,TGCGCCAGCAGCCAGCCCGGGACAGGGAAAGTTCAGCCCCAGCATTTT
TRBD1,NA,17,TRBJ1-2,TRBV5-1,CASSPGQGNLRLYGYTF,TGCGCCAGCAGCCCGGGACAGGGGAATTTAAGGCTTTATGGCTACACCTTC
TRBD2,NA,17,TRBJ2-1,TRBV7-2,CASSPLTSGRMNNEQFF,TGTGCCAGCAGCCCCCTAACTAGCGGGAGAATGAACAATGAGCAGTTCTTC
TRBD1,NA,16,TRBJ2-2,TRBV5-1,CASSQGTGVGTGELFF,TGCGCCAGCAGCCAAGGGACAGGGGTCGGCACCGGGGAGCTGTTTTTT
NA,NA,18,TRBJ2-5,TRBV7-9,CAVQLSSFAGAREETQYF,TGTGCCGTGCAGCTTAGTTCTTTTGCAGGGGCGCGAGAAGAGACCCAGTACTTC
NA,NA,13,TRBJ1-2,TRBV5-4,CASSLDSLYGYTF,TGTGCCAGCAGCTTAGACAGCCTCTATGGCTACACCTTC